The 2 T cell receptor beta chains below all came from one sample that was sequenced in a study of blood T cell repertoires in COVID-19. TCRdb keeps only in-frame clones here, not all; method: immunoSEQ multiplex PCR. Among 100,000 to 150,000 clones listed, roughly 84% were seen once. Sample: peripheral blood. The source of these receptors is a man in his sixties with acute or convalescent COVID-19.

The V call is TRBV9, the J call TRBJ2-7, with 7 bases matching TRBD1. V lost 3 bases, J lost 3 bases, and 6 bases stayed unmatched. Germline V gene lookup returns CDR1 SGDLS and CDR2 YYNGEE. This CDR3 has 14 amino acids. CDR3 protein: CASSGTGDIYEQYF. CDR3 nucleotides: TGTGCCAGCAGCGGAACAGGGGATATCTACGAGCAGTACTTC.

The chain joins TRBV30 to TRBJ1-2; 9 nucleotides line up with TRBD1. The CDR3 is 14 amino acids. Trimming at V came to 6 bases and at J to 4 bases, leaving 9 bases not matched to a gene. CDR1 GTSNPN and CDR2 SVGIG come from the germline V gene (reference sequence). CDR3 region: CACLGDRDGYGYTF. CDR3 DNA sequence: TGTGCCTGCCTCGGGGACAGGGACGGCTATGGCTACACCTTC.